One sample yielded the 20 T cell receptor beta chains listed below, sequenced in a study of cytomegalovirus exposure and HLA in healthy donors. Use of 60 Vbeta and 13 Jbeta primers characterized the PCR. The data were produced by immunoSEQ multiplex PCR, yet TCRdb's version contains in-frame clones alone and is incomplete. The table includes 150,000 to 180,000 clones, 65% to 75% detected once. The sample taken for sequencing was PBMCs. The receptors were sampled from a man between 18 and 35 years old in good health and CMV-seronegative.

The V call is TRBV6-1, the J call TRBJ1-1; TRBD1 matches at 7 bases. The CDR3 extends over 14 amino acids. V shed 4 bases and J 4 bases; nucleotides not matched to a gene: 6. CDR1 and CDR2 (germline): MNHNS, SASEGT. CDR3 residues: CASSGTGDFTEAFF. The CDR3 DNA follows: TGTGCCAGCAGTGGTACAGGGGATTTCACTGAAGCTTTCTTT.

CDR3 nucleotide sequence: TGTGCCAGCAGCTTGGAATTCCACAGGGGGCACTATGGCTACACCTTC. Encoded protein: CASSLEFHRGHYGYTF. V and J are TRBV5-6 and TRBJ1-2; 9 bases match TRBD1. The CDR3 has 16 residues. CDR1 SGHDT and CDR2 YYEEEE come from the germline V gene. V was pared by 0 bases and J by 3 bases, with 6 bases of the junction left unmatched.

The chain links TRBV7-9 to TRBJ1-6, with TRBD1 matching over 7 bases. The CDR3 totals 17 residues. The V and J ends lost 3 bases and 5 bases, in that order; junction bases with no gene match: 10. Germline loops: CDR1 SEHNR, CDR2 FQNEAQ (reference sequence). The CDR3 loop reads CASSLLKGQKNNSPLHF. In DNA, the CDR3 is TGTGCCAGCAGCTTGTTGAAGGGACAGAAGAATAATTCACCCCTCCACTTT.

The V and J genes are TRBV10-1 and TRBJ2-3; the D gene is possibly TRBD1 (5 bases). V gave up 5 bases and J gave up 0 bases, with 15 bases separating them. CDR1 is WNHNN and CDR2 is SYGVQD in the germline V gene (reference sequence). There are 16 residues in the CDR3. In nucleotides, the CDR3 is TGCGCCAGCAGTATTGGACAACTTCCTAGCACAGATACGCAGTATTTT. This sequence encodes CASSIGQLPSTDTQYF.

The gene calls are TRBV9 and TRBJ2-7; the match to TRBD1 covers 9 bases. The V and J ends lost 3 bases and 4 bases, in that order; junction bases with no gene match: 17. CDR1 is SGDLS and CDR2 is YYNGEE in the germline V gene. The CDR3 consists of 18 residues. The CDR3 is CASSATRRRDRAEYEQYF. The DNA for the CDR3 is TGTGCCAGCAGCGCAACACGCCGGAGGGACAGGGCTGAATACGAGCAGTACTTC.

The chain is built from TRBV4-2 and TRBJ1-3; D may be TRBD1 (5 bases). Between the trimmed V and J ends, which lost 0 bases and 7 bases, there was a span of 25 bases. Germline values: CDR1 LGHNA, CDR2 YNFKEQ. The CDR3 length is 19 residues. Here the CDR3 DNA reads TGTGCCAGCAGCCAAGATTTTTTAGGGGAACTCAACTCAGGGAACACCATATATTTT. Translating gives CASSQDFLGELNSGNTIYF.

V usage is TRBV10-2 and J usage is TRBJ2-5; D might be TRBD2 (5 bases). Germline V gene lookup returns CDR1 WSHSY and CDR2 SAAADI. Trimming shortened V by 5 bases and J by 5 bases, and 12 bases separated the two germline ends. The CDR3 runs to 13 residues. CDR3 sequence reads: CASSPDYWETQYF. In DNA, the CDR3 is TGCGCCAGCAGTCCTGACTATTGGGAGACCCAGTACTTC.

This clone was seen once. A read error may produce the germline difference seen at one junction end. The chain is built from TRBV7-7 and TRBJ2-2; D perhaps matches TRBD2 (6 bases). The V gene's germline CDR1 is SSHAT and CDR2 FNYEAQ (reference sequence). The CDR3 runs to 16 residues. The DNA for the CDR3 is TGTGCTAGCAGCGGGTCGGGCGGGGTCAACACCGGGGAGCTGTTTTTT. It is translated as CASSGSGGVNTGELFF.

J is TRBJ1-3 and V is TRBV7-2; tentative D call: TRBD1 (5 bases). Germline V CDR1 and CDR2: SGHTA, FQGNSA. The germline V and J ends were trimmed by 0 bases and 7 bases, with 7 bases remaining between them. This CDR3 spans 13 amino acids. CDR3 loop: CASSLAPGNTIYF. CDR3 nucleotide sequence: TGTGCCAGCAGCTTAGCTCCAGGGAACACCATATATTTT.

This clone was recorded a few times. The V gene is TRBV11-2, the J gene TRBJ2-7; D is undetermined. From germline, CDR1 is SGHAT and CDR2 FQNNGV. V lost 0 bases, J lost 4 bases, and 7 bases lay in between. This CDR3 spans 13 amino acids. The CDR3 sequence is CASSLDRGYEQYV. CDR3 bases: TGTGCCAGCAGCTTAGACAGAGGTTACGAGCAGTACGTC.

The chain employs TRBV18 and TRBJ1-3; the D is unclear. The CDR3 spans 14 residues. V lost 3 bases and J lost 0, with 6 bases in between. Germline CDR1 KGHSH, CDR2 LQKENI. The CDR3 sequence: CASSPDFSGNTIYF. CDR3 coding DNA: TGTGCCAGCTCACCCGACTTCTCTGGAAACACCATATATTTT.

This chain links TRBV9 with TRBJ1-5; the match to TRBD1 covers 7 bases. Germline lookup yields CDR1 SGDLS and CDR2 YYNGEE. V gave up 1 base and J gave up 5 bases; unmatched junction bases: 6. The CDR3 loop spans 15 amino acids. CDR3 loop: CASSVNDRAHQPQHF. CDR3 DNA sequence: TGTGCCAGCAGCGTAAATGACAGGGCCCATCAGCCCCAGCATTTT.

The V call is TRBV27, the J call TRBJ2-2; D not certain. This CDR3 is 13 amino acids long. Trimming shortened V by 2 bases and J by 2 bases, and 3 bases separated the two germline ends. Germline assignment: CDR1 MNHEY and CDR2 SMNVEV (reference sequence). As DNA, the CDR3 is TGTGCCAGCAGTTTACTCAACACCGGGGAGCTGTTTTTT. Translated, it gives CASSLLNTGELFF.

The CDR3 DNA reads as TGTGCCAGCGGGCCTTACGGGACCCAGCATTTT. Translating it yields CASGPYGTQHF. The chain joins TRBV27 to TRBJ1-5; D gene uncertain. The CDR3 sequence is 11 residues long. Trimming pared 8 bases from V and 11 bases from J, leaving 13 bases between. Germline assignment: CDR1 MNHEY and CDR2 SMNVEV (reference sequence).

CDR3: CASSYPRDRGTHGYTF. CDR3 nucleotide sequence: TGTGCCAGCAGCTACCCGCGGGACCGAGGAACTCACGGCTACACCTTC. The chain links TRBV7-2 to TRBJ1-2, with a weak D call TRBD1 (5 bases). Trimming left V 4 bases short and J 8 bases short, with 23 bases between. The CDR3 runs 16 residues. Looked up from germline, CDR1 is SGHTA and CDR2 is FQGNSA.

The chain couples TRBV7-3 to TRBJ2-3; D possibly corresponds to TRBD2 (7 bases). The V and J ends lost 2 bases and 2 bases respectively, with 17 bases between them. CDR1 is SGHTA and CDR2 is FQGTGA in the germline V gene. The CDR3 has 17 residues. This CDR3 reads CASSLGGGQVNTDTQYF. CDR3 coding DNA: TGTGCCAGCAGCTTAGGGGGGGGGCAGGTCAACACAGATACGCAGTATTTT.

For the CDR3, the DNA is TGTGCCAGCAGCTCCTTACCGGGGTCCTACAATGAGCAGTTCTTC. This translates into CASSSLPGSYNEQFF. The V and J genes are TRBV7-3 and TRBJ2-1; possibly TRBD2 for D (5 bases). This CDR3 contains 15 residues. Trimming removed 4 bases at V and 1 base at J, with 11 bases between. CDR1 and CDR2 (germline): SGHTA, FQGTGA. Drawing the rest from reference TRBV7-3 and TRBJ2-1, the complete variable domain is GAGVSQTPSNKVTEKGKYVELRCDPISGHTALYWYRQSLGQGPEFLIYFQGTGAADDSGLPNDRFFAVRPEGSVSTLKIQRTERGDSAVYLCASSSLPGSYNEQFFGPGTRLTVL.

The rearrangement joins TRBV5-1 to TRBJ2-2, with unresolved D. Per the germline V gene, CDR1 is SGHRS and CDR2 is YFSETQ. V dropped 0 bases and J dropped 6 bases, with 12 bases sitting between them. The length of the CDR3 is 15 residues. CDR3 region: CASSLDEAGAGELFF. The DNA of the CDR3 is TGCGCCAGCAGCTTGGATGAGGCTGGTGCCGGGGAGCTGTTTTTT.

This rearrangement joins TRBV2 to TRBJ1-1, with 10 bases identical to TRBD1. Germline trimming cut 6 bases from V and 8 bases from J; bases unmatched to any gene: 6. Germline V gene lookup returns CDR1 SNHLY and CDR2 FYNNEI. There are 13 residues in the CDR3. CDR3 sequence reads: CASRGTTGGEAFF. CDR3 sequence (DNA): TGTGCCAGCAGGGGCACGACAGGGGGCGAAGCTTTCTTT.

This sequence joins TRBV18 and TRBJ1-2, with D unclear. The CDR3 length is 14 residues. CDR1 and CDR2 (germline): KGHSH, LQKENI. V was clipped by 3 bases and J by 2 bases, with 10 bases between them. CDR3 sequence: CASSPESPNYGYTF. Written as DNA, the CDR3 is TGTGCCAGCTCACCCGAGTCGCCCAACTATGGCTACACCTTC.